The rows below give T cell receptor beta chains drawn from one sample of a study of cytomegalovirus exposure and HLA in healthy donors. This table comes from immunoSEQ multiplex PCR, and its TCRdb copy is limited to in-frame clones, with some not included. The repertoire holds more than 200,000 clones, about 70% seen once, with 2% to 3% in the top ten. The specimen sequenced was PBMCs. Receptors were obtained from a middle-aged man in good health and CMV-seropositive. Each CDR3 is given with its conserved first and last residue. The D gene is left open where the match is weak. Where a row states a size, it is once, few, many or the class of an expanded clone; other rows omit it.

clone size: .; V gene: TRBV19; J gene: TRBJ1-5; D gene: .; CDR3 protein: CASSVGYSNQPQHF; CDR3 DNA: TGTGCCAGTAGTGTCGGTTATAGCAATCAGCCCCAGCATTTT
clone size: .; V gene: TRBV18; J gene: TRBJ1-1; D gene: .; CDR3 protein: CASSSTENTEAFF; CDR3 DNA: TGTGCCAGCTCATCGACAGAGAACACTGAAGCTTTCTTT
clone size: .; V gene: TRBV4-2; J gene: TRBJ1-2; D gene: .; CDR3 protein: CASSQQRQYLPYGYTF; CDR3 DNA: TGTGCCAGCAGCCAACAGAGACAGTACCTTCCTTATGGCTACACCTTC
clone size: .; V gene: TRBV7-2; J gene: TRBJ1-1; D gene: TRBD1; CDR3 protein: CASSRDPGQGLLNTEAFF; CDR3 DNA: TGTGCCAGCAGCCGCGACCCGGGACAGGGATTATTGAACACTGAAGCTTTCTTT
clone size: few; V gene: TRBV5-8; J gene: TRBJ2-3; D gene: .; CDR3 protein: CASSLGDSHTDTQYF; CDR3 DNA: TGTGCCAGCAGCTTAGGGGACTCCCACACAGATACGCAGTATTTT
clone size: .; V gene: TRBV7-9; J gene: TRBJ2-7; D gene: TRBD2; CDR3 protein: CSSSLGAGGLSYEQYF; CDR3 DNA: TGTTCCAGCAGCTTAGGAGCGGGGGGCCTTTCCTACGAGCAGTACTTC
clone size: few; V gene: TRBV7-2; J gene: TRBJ1-6; D gene: TRBD1; CDR3 protein: CATPDYTGGSPLHF; CDR3 DNA: TGTGCCACTCCAGACTACACAGGGGGTTCACCCCTCCACTTT
clone size: few; V gene: TRBV6-6; J gene: TRBJ1-5; D gene: TRBD1; CDR3 protein: CASSYSGGRNNQPQHF; CDR3 DNA: TGTGCCAGCAGTTACTCAGGGGGCAGGAACAATCAGCCCCAGCATTTT
clone size: .; V gene: TRBV5-6; J gene: TRBJ2-7; D gene: TRBD1; CDR3 protein: CASSYRGTGGHEQYF; CDR3 DNA: TGTGCCAGCAGCTATCGGGGGACAGGGGGCCACGAGCAGTACTTC
clone size: .; V gene: TRBV5-1; J gene: TRBJ2-7; D gene: TRBD2; CDR3 protein: CASSPPSGGYEQYF; CDR3 DNA: TGCGCCAGCAGCCCACCTAGCGGGGGGTACGAGCAGTACTTC
clone size: few; V gene: TRBV2; J gene: TRBJ2-7; D gene: TRBD1; CDR3 protein: CASSVQPRGRVSYEQYF; CDR3 DNA: TGTGCCAGCAGTGTTCAGCCCAGGGGGCGTGTTTCCTACGAGCAGTACTTC
clone size: .; V gene: TRBV2; J gene: TRBJ2-5; D gene: .; CDR3 protein: CASSEGGSGQETQYF; CDR3 DNA: TGTGCCAGCAGTGAGGGGGGTTCGGGGCAAGAGACCCAGTACTTC
clone size: .; V gene: TRBV4-3; J gene: TRBJ2-3; D gene: TRBD2; CDR3 protein: CASSQELAGSTDTQYF; CDR3 DNA: TGCGCCAGCAGCCAAGAACTAGCGGGGAGCACAGATACGCAGTATTTT
clone size: .; V gene: TRBV5-4; J gene: TRBJ2-2; D gene: TRBD2; CDR3 protein: CASSMGLAGGHTGELFF; CDR3 DNA: TGTGCCAGCAGCATGGGACTAGCGGGGGGCCACACCGGGGAGCTGTTTTTT
clone size: few; V gene: TRBV2; J gene: TRBJ2-7; D gene: .; CDR3 protein: CASSEGRMYEQYF; CDR3 DNA: TGTGCCAGCAGTGAAGGTAGAATGTACGAGCAGTACTTC
clone size: .; V gene: TRBV6-1; J gene: TRBJ1-4; D gene: .; CDR3 protein: CASSDVLGRGEKLFF; CDR3 DNA: TGTGCCAGCAGTGACGTGCTCGGCAGGGGCGAAAAACTGTTTTTT
clone size: once; V gene: TRBV10-2; J gene: TRBJ1-4; D gene: TRBD1; CDR3 protein: CASSETQGGDEKLFF; CDR3 DNA: TGCGCCAGCAGTGAAACACAGGGGGGAGATGAAAAACTGTTTTTT